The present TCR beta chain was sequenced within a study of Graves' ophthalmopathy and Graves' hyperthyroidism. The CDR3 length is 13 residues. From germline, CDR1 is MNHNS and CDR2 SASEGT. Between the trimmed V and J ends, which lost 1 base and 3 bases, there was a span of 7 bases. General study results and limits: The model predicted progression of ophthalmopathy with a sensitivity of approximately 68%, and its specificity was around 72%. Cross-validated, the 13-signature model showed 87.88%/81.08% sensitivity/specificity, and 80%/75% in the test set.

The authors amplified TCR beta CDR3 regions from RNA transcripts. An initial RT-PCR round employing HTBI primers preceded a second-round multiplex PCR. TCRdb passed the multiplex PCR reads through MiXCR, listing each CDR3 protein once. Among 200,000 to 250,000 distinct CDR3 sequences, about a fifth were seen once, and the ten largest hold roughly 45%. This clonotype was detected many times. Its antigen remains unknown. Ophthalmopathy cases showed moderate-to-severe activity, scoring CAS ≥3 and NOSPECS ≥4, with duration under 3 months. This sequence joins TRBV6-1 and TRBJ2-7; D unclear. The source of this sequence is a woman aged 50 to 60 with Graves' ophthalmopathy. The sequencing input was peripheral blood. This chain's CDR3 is CASSEVAVYEQYF. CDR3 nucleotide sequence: TGTGCCAGCAGTGAAGTTGCGGTCTACGAGCAGTACTTC.